The sample holds many counts of the clone carrying this T cell receptor beta chain. Its target is not known. These data come from a study of cytomegalovirus exposure and HLA in healthy donors. The study, taken as a whole, reports: A later analysis found first-cohort TCR clusters tended to co-occur in the approximately 110 validation repertoires. Most TCR sequences were seen very rarely across donors, but some public TCRs occurred in many.

Per germline, CDR1 SGHVS and CDR2 FQNEAQ. V was clipped by 4 bases and J by 7 bases; unmatched bases: 10. The CDR3 contains 15 residues. Only in-frame clones appear in the TCRdb table, and some are missing; sequencing was by immunoSEQ multiplex PCR. The sample gives approximately 200,000 clones, roughly 84% of which show up once; about an eighth is in the top ten. V usage is TRBV7-8 and J usage is TRBJ2-1, with 7 bases identical to TRBD2. The origin of this receptor is a young woman in good health and CMV-seropositive. Sequenced: PBMCs. CDR3 in amino acids: CASSSTGLVMNEQFF. The CDR3, as DNA: TGTGCCAGCAGCTCAACCGGACTAGTTATGAATGAGCAGTTCTTC.